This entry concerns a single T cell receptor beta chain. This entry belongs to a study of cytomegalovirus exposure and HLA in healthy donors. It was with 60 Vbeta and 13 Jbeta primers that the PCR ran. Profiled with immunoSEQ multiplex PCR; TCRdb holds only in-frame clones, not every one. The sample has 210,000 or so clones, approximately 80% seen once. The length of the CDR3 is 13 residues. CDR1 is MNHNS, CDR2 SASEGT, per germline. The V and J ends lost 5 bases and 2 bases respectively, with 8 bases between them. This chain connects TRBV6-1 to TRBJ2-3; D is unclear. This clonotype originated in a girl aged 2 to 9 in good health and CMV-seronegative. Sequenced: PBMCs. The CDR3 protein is CASSPLSTDTQYF. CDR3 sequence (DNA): TGTGCCAGCAGTCCCCTATCCACAGATACGCAGTATTTT.